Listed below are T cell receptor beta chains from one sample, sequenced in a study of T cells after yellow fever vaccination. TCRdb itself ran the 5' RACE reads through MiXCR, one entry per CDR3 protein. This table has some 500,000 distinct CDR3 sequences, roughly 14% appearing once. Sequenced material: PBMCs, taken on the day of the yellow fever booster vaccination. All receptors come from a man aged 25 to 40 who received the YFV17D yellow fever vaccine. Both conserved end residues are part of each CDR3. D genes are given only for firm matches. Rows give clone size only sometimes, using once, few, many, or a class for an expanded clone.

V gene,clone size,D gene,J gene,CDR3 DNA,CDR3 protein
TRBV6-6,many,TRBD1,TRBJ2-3,TGTGCCAGCACCAACCGGGACAGGATGCAGTATTTT,CASTNRDRMQYF
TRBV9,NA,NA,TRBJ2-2,TGTGCCAGCAGGCCCGGGGGCAGCACCGGGGAGCTGTTTTTT,CASRPGGSTGELFF
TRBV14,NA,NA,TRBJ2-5,TGTGCCAGCAGCCAGGGTCCAACCCAAGAGACCCAGTACTTC,CASSQGPTQETQYF
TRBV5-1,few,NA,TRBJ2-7,TGCGCCAGCGGAGGGGATGACTACGAGCAGTACTTC,CASGGDDYEQYF
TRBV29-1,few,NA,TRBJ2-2,TGCAGCGTTGAAGACGGGAACACCGGGGAGCTGTTTTTT,CSVEDGNTGELFF
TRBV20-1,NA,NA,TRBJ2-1,TGCAGTGCTATGAGTGGTCACAGGAATTACAATGAGCAGTTCTTC,CSAMSGHRNYNEQFF
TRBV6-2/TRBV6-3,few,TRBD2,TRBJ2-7,TGTGCCAGCAGTGACCAGACTAGCGGGAGAGACTACGAGCAGTACTTC,CASSDQTSGRDYEQYF
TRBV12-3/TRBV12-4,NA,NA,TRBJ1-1,TGTGCCAGCAGTTCACAGGGCCCTGAAGCTTTCTTT,CASSSQGPEAFF
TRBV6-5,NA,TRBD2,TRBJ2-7,TGTGCCAGCAGTTCACCGGGACTAGTCGTAGAGGGCGAGCTGTACTTC,CASSSPGLVVEGELYF
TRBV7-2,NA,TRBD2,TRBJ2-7,TGTGCCAGCAGTCCAGATCTAGCGGCCTACGAGCAGTACTTC,CASSPDLAAYEQYF
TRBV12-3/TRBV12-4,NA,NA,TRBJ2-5,TGTGCCAGCAGTGTCGGAGAGGGGGGGACCCAGTACTTC,CASSVGEGGTQYF
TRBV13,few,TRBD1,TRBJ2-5,TGTGCCAGCAGCAGCCGGGACAGGGGGCGACAAGAGACCCAGTACTTC,CASSSRDRGRQETQYF
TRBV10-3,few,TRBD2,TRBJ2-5,TGTGCCATCAGGGGACTAGCGGGAGGACAAGAGACCCAGTACTTC,CAIRGLAGGQETQYF
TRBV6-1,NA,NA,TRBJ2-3,TGTGCCAGCAGCACACAGTCAGCTAGCACAGATACGCAGTATTTT,CASSTQSASTDTQYF
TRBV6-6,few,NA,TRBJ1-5,TGTGCCAGCTCCCGGGTGATCAATCAGCCCCAGCATTTT,CASSRVINQPQHF